The rows below give T cell receptor beta chains drawn from one sample of a study of T cells after somatic rescue of genetic block. This table comes from immunoSEQ multiplex PCR, and its TCRdb copy is limited to in-frame clones, with some not included. The table records around 70,000 clones, 85% to 95% of them present only once. Sequenced sample: peripheral blood mononuclear cells (PBMCs). These TCRs come from a man aged 40-50 years. The CDR3 runs from the conserved cysteine through the conserved F or W. Clone size appears in some rows only: once, few, many, or a class for an expanded clone.

j_gene | abundance | v_gene | CDR3aa
TRBJ1-4 | - | TRBV5-6 | CASSTPGGNEKLFF
TRBJ2-1 | - | TRBV7-9 | CASSQTWTSGNEQFF
TRBJ1-4 | - | TRBV29-1 | CSVVGNEKLFF
TRBJ2-1 | - | TRBV27 | CASTSVGTASYNEQFF
TRBJ2-3 | - | TRBV6-5 | CASRLLAGGLNTQYF
TRBJ2-3 | - | TRBV7-6 | CASSPGGGTDTQYF
TRBJ2-1 | - | TRBV30 | CAWSPTLAGVTEQFF
TRBJ2-5 | - | TRBV5-4 | CASSLARKGPETQYF
TRBJ2-7 | - | TRBV5-1 | CASSTGTGIYEQYF
TRBJ2-7 | - | TRBV5-1 | CASSAVEGALSYEQYF
TRBJ2-7 | - | TRBV4-1 | CASSQGGGNQIYEQYF
TRBJ2-1 | - | TRBV27 | CASSPLAGGYNEQFF
TRBJ2-1 | - | TRBV7-2 | CASSSGGASNEQFF
TRBJ2-7 | - | TRBV7-2 | CASSPQKAYEQYF
TRBJ2-2 | once | TRBV6-4 | CAGSDRADTGELFF
TRBJ1-5 | - | TRBV6-1 | CASSDYLGYSNQPQHF
TRBJ1-5 | - | TRBV5-1 | CASSSGTDNQPQHF
TRBJ2-6 | - | TRBV4-3 | CASSQDREDRADSGANVLTF
TRBJ2-7 | - | TRBV11-2 | CASSLSGGRNEQYF
TRBJ2-3 | - | TRBV5-1 | CASSWGLRSTDTQYF
TRBJ2-7 | few | TRBV4-1 | CASSQPGSGAYEQYF
TRBJ1-6 | once | TRBV18 | CASSQQGRDSPLHF
TRBJ1-2 | - | TRBV5-1 | CASSSVDRDPYGYTF
TRBJ1-2 | - | TRBV28 | CASSPNHMAGGYTF
TRBJ2-3 | - | TRBV2 | CASSLLFGGTDTQYF
TRBJ1-2 | - | TRBV5-6 | CASSDGQVPTHGYTF
TRBJ2-2 | - | TRBV7-6 | CASSQVGTTNTGELFF
TRBJ1-3 | once | TRBV7-9 | CASSFAVAGNTIYF
TRBJ1-5 | - | TRBV4-3 | CASSQFGREESPQHF
TRBJ1-2 | - | TRBV28 | CASSATGGSNYGYTF
TRBJ2-5 | - | TRBV27 | CASSLQGRGRATETQYF
TRBJ1-5 | - | TRBV27 | CASSLYQNQPQHF
TRBJ1-5 | - | TRBV21-1 | CASSMARTGWRVVDQPQHF
TRBJ1-5 | - | TRBV19 | CASTAVVGSNQPQHF
TRBJ2-7 | - | TRBV4-2 | CASSQESAQEGYEQYF
TRBJ2-5 | - | TRBV5-6 | CASSSLSRGRGGGVETQYF
TRBJ2-5 | once | TRBV14 | CASSQGLAQKETQYF
TRBJ2-1 | - | TRBV7-2 | CASTTSGGLEQFF
TRBJ1-5 | - | TRBV18 | CASSPKDRARVNQPQHF
TRBJ1-2 | - | TRBV9 | CASSEGQGYGYTF
TRBJ2-1 | - | TRBV15 | CATSRAGTSGIYNEQFF
TRBJ1-2 | - | TRBV9 | CASSGGDSERYGYTF
TRBJ2-5 | - | TRBV28 | CASREGGQETQYF
TRBJ1-6 | - | TRBV6-6 | CASSYGDRADSPLHF
TRBJ2-7 | - | TRBV6-1 | CASSEVSDYEQYF
TRBJ2-7 | - | TRBV4-3 | CASSQVSGASYEQYF
TRBJ2-2 | once | TRBV19 | CASSKSFTNPAGELFF
TRBJ1-4 | once | TRBV6-1 | CASRSGQAVGELFF
TRBJ1-1 | - | TRBV6-6 | CASSLREYTEAFF
TRBJ2-5 | few | TRBV10-3 | CAISESGTSGQTQYF
TRBJ2-7 | - | TRBV7-6 | CASSLKGGGEQYF